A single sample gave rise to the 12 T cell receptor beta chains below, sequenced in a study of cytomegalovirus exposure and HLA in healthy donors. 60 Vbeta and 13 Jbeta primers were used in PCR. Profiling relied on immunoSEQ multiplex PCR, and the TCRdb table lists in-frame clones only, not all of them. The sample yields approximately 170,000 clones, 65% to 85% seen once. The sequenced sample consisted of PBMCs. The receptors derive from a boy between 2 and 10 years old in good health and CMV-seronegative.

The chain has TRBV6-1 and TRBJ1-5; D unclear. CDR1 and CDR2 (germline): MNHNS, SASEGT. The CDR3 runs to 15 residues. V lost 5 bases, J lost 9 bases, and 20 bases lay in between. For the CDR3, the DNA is TGTGCCAGCAGTACTTTCAGCCAGGTTAATTTGCCCCAGCATTTT. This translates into CASSTFSQVNLPQHF.

CDR3 nucleotide sequence: TGTGCCAGCAGTTACTTGGAACAGGGTCATGGCTACACCTTC. It is translated as CASSYLEQGHGYTF. The chain joins TRBV6-6 to TRBJ1-2; possibly TRBD1 for D (6 bases). This CDR3 has 14 amino acids. V was shortened by 1 base and J by 6 bases, with 12 bases between the two germline ends. The germline gives CDR1 MNHNY, CDR2 SVGAGI (reference sequence).

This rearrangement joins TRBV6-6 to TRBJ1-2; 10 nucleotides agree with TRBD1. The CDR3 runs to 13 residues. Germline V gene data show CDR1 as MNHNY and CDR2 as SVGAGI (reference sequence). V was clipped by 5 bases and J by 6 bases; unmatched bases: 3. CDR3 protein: CASSGTGVDGYTF. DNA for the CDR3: TGTGCCAGCAGTGGGACAGGGGTGGATGGCTACACCTTC.

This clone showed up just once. CDR3 nucleotides: TGTGCCAGCGGCCCCCGGGGAGCTTTCTTT. This codes for CASGPRGAFF. The chain has TRBV27 and TRBJ1-1; D uncertain. The CDR3 consists of 10 residues. The ends were cut back, 8 bases at V and 10 bases at J, with 11 bases in the middle. Per the germline V gene, CDR1 is MNHEY and CDR2 is SMNVEV (reference sequence).

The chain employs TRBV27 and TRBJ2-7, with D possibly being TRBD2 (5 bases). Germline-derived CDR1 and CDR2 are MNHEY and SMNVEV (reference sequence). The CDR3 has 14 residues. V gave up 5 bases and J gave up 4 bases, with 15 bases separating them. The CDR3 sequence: CASSLSYGDYEQYV. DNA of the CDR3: TGTGCCAGCAGTCTTAGCTACGGGGATTACGAGCAGTACGTC.

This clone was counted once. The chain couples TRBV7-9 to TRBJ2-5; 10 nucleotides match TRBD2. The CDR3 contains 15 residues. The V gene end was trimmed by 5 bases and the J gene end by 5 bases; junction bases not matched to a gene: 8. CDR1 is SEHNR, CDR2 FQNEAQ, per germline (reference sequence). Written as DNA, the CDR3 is TGTGCCAGCAGCCCCAGCGGGGGGGCAGGGGAGACCCAGTACTTC. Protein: CASSPSGGAGETQYF.

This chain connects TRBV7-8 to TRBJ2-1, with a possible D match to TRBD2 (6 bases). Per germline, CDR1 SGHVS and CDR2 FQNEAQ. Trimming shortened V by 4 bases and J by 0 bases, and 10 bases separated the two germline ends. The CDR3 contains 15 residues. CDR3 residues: CASSSGESSYNEQFF. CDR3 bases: TGTGCCAGCAGCTCGGGGGAGAGCTCCTACAATGAGCAGTTCTTC.

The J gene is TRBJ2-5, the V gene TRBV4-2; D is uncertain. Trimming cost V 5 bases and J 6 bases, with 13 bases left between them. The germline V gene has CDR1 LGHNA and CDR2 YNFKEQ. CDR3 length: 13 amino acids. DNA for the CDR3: TGTGCCAGCAGCATCCAACTTAGAAAGACCCAGTACTTC. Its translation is CASSIQLRKTQYF.

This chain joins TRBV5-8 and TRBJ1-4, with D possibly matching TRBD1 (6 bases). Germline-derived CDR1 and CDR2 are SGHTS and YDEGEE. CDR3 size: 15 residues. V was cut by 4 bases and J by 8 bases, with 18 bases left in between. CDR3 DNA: TGTGCCAGCAGCCCAGGGGACGGAACCTGGGAAAAACTGTTTTTT. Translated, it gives CASSPGDGTWEKLFF.

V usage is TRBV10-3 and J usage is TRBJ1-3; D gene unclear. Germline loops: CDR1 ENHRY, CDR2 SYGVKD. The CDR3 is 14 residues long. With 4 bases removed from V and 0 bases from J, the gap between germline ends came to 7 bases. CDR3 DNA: TGTGCCATCAGTGGGCCCGTCTCTGGAAACACCATATATTTT. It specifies CAISGPVSGNTIYF.

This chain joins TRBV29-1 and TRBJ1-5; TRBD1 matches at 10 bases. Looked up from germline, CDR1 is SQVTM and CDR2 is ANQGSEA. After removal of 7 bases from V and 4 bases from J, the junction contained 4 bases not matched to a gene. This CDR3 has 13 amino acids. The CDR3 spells CSAGQGVNQPQHF. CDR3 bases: TGCAGCGCCGGACAGGGGGTGAATCAGCCCCAGCATTTT.

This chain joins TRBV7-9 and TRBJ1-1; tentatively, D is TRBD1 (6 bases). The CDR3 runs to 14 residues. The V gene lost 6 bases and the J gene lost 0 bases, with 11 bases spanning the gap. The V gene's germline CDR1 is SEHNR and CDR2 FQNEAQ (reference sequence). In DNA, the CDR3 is TGTGCCAGCAGTGATGACAGGATGAACACTGAAGCTTTCTTT. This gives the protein CASSDDRMNTEAFF.